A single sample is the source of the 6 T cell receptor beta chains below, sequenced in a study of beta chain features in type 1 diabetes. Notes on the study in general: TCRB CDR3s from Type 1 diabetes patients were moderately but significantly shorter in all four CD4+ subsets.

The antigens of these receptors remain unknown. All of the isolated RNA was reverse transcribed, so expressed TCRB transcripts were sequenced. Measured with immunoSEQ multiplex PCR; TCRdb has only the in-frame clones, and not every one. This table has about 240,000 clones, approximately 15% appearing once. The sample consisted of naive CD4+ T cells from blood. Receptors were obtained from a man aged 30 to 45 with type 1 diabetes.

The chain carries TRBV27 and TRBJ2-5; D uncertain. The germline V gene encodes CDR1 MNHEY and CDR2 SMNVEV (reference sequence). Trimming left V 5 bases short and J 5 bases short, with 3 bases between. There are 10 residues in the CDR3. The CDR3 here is CASSAETQYF. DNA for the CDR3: TGTGCCAGCAGTGCGGAGACCCAGTACTTC.

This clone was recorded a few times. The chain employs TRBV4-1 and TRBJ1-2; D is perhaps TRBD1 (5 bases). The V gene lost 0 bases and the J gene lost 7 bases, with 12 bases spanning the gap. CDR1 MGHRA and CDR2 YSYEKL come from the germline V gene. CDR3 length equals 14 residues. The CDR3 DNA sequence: TGCGCCAGCAGCCAAGATCGGACAAGAGCTGGCTACACCTTC. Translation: CASSQDRTRAGYTF.

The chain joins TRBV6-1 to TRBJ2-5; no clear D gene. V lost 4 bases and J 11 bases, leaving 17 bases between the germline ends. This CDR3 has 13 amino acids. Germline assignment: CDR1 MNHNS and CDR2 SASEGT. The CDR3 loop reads CASSAVRVRSQYF. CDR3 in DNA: TGTGCCAGCAGTGCGGTGCGTGTTCGGTCGCAGTACTTC.

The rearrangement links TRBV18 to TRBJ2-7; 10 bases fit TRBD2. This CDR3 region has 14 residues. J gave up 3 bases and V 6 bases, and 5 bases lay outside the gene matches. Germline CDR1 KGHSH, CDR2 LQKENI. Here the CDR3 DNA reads TGTGCCAGCTCCCGGACTAGCGGTTACTACGAGCAGTACTTC. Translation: CASSRTSGYYEQYF.

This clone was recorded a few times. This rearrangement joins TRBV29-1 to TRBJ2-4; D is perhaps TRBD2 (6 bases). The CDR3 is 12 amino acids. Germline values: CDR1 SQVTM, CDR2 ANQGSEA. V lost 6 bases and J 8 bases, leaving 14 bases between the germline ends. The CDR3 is CSVVGREDIQYF. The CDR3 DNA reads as TGCAGCGTAGTGGGAAGGGAGGACATTCAGTACTTC.

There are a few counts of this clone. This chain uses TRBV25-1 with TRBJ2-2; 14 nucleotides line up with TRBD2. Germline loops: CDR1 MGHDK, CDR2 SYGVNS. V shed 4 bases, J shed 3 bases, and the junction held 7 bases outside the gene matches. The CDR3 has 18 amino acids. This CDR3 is CASSVTSGRERDTGELFF. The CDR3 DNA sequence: TGTGCCAGCAGTGTGACTAGCGGGAGGGAGCGGGACACCGGGGAGCTGTTTTTT.